The sequence of this T cell receptor beta chain was determined in a study of cytomegalovirus exposure and HLA in healthy donors (dated 2017 in TCRdb). Study-level background: An earlier analysis of about 530 of the donors reported about 280 Gb of sequence data and 117 million unique TCR beta sequences obtained from around 190 million T cells. The study profiled the T cell repertoires of about 720 subjects by immunosequencing and related them to cytomegalovirus serostatus. An early release covering 550 to 650 HLA-typed donors comprised about 300 gigabases of sequencing data and tens of millions of unique TCR sequences. The number of typed donors differed by locus: about 620-640 for A, B, C, DRB1 and DQB1; 500 to 550 for DQA1; approximately 600 for DPA1; and some 470 for DPB1. All discovery cohort repertoires had been generated using a single sequencing platform. In an earlier analysis of 500 to 650 of the donors, high-throughput TCR beta sequencing was used to judge whether each TCR beta V gene segment behaved as functional or pseudogenic. Roughly five DR-DQ haplotypes were handled as single units for association and clustering, since linkage in the cohort was strong. A separate validation cohort of 100 to 150 different subjects was used in addition to the 666-subject first cohort. The aim of the study was to test whether cataloging public T cell receptors could identify signatures of past pathogen exposure. The genetic ancestry cluster associated with self-reported Caucasian donors included about four fifths of the roughly 400 genotyped donors. The later analysis used no new phenotypic data to find candidate immune exposures, relying instead on TCR beta sequences and their occurrence across donors. Class I and class II HLA loci were covered by the typing at four-digit resolution. Donor age, sex, ethnicity and CMV serostatus were compiled alongside the repertoire data. A later genetic analysis used genome-wide SNP genotypes for about 55% of the 666 donors, treating that subset as a discovery cohort. In a later analysis, previously published TCR beta repertoires from fewer than 750 donors were re-analyzed and high-resolution HLA genotyping was added so that TCR occurrence patterns could be studied. To predict cytomegalovirus infection status, the study combined high-throughput TCR immunosequencing, statistical association of individual TCRs with disease status, and machine learning. Across some 400 genotyped donors of the cohort, an average of about 240,000 unique TCR beta nucleotide sequences per donor were sequenced, and roughly a sixth of those sequences were non-productive.

The paper as a whole reports these results and caveats: Most TCR sequences were seen in very few donors, while some public TCRs were found in many individuals. In a later genetic analysis, a missense DCLRE1C variant was associated with V-gene and J-gene trimming of TCR beta chains, and the association was replicated in an independent cohort. For the cohort, immune exposure information was limited to CMV serostatus. Compared with equally common non-associated chains, HLA-associated TCR beta chains in a later analysis were more clonally expanded and had lower generation probabilities. The authors suggested that the approach could potentially be generalized to other disease states and immunological phenotypes. A cluster of highly shared sequence variants was judged likely to be a technical artifact of the sequencing pipeline. Because counts were too low, more than 15 rarely observed V segments, including chromosome 9 orphons, were left out of the earlier analysis of a few hundred of the donors. Compared with the approximately 670-donor mean, donors in an Asian-associated ancestry cluster had fewer N-insertions in productive TCRs, according to a later genetic analysis. Presence/absence analyses assumed roughly uniform sequencing depth across donors, an assumption that may not hold. Some IMGT-functional V segments, including TRBV6-2 and TRBV6-3, could not be distinguished by the 87-base-pair reads and were therefore excluded. Correlated functional status among segregating V segments might be attributable to linkage disequilibrium, but an unknown experimental factor could not be ruled out. A later analysis reported that several top co-occurrence clusters appeared linked to parvovirus B19, influenza, CMV and Epstein-Barr virus. The study listed over 150 TCR beta chains as associated with cytomegalovirus. In both the original and validation cohorts, the classifier was reported to diagnose cytomegalovirus status with high specificity and sensitivity. An earlier analysis of around 500 of the donors showed that most TCR beta V segments appeared in productive rearrangements either about 87% or about 30% of the time, which broadly matched IMGT annotations. Because HLA typing was missing for some donors at each locus, association tests included only the typed subset. A further reported finding was that TCR beta sequences accurately predicted the HLA-A and HLA-B alleles for most subjects in the first cohort. A later analysis found that TCR association rates varied across HLA loci, with DRB1 alleles showing the most associated TCRs and HLA-C alleles the fewest. When HLA alleles, especially DR and DQ, strongly co-occurred, TCR associations were difficult to assign to individual alleles. A few of the identified cytomegalovirus-associated TCR beta chains were confirmed in vitro to be specific for cytomegalovirus antigens. Only TCR beta chains were sequenced in this cohort, and the absence of alpha or paired-chain data limited detectable features. Most CMV-associated TCR beta chains appeared to be HLA-restricted in a later analysis, and the HLA associations seemed to be driven largely by CMV exposure. In a later analysis, 16,951 TCR beta sequences were associated with specific HLA alleles at a false discovery rate of 0.05.

The cohort comprised more than 550 healthy bone marrow donors. Cohort members were all nominally healthy when sampled, although unrecorded immune exposures were likely present. The donor was CMV seronegative and belonged to the group of approximately 320 seronegative cohort members. A peripheral blood sample was collected from each donor, and TCR beta sequencing was performed on peripheral blood mononuclear cells. Genomic DNA was extracted from the blood cell samples with the Qiagen DNeasy Blood Extraction Kit. The library came from the immunoSEQ multiplex PCR assay. For the multiplex PCR, a mixture combining 60 forward primers for TCR Vbeta segments and 13 reverse primers for TCR Jbeta segments was used. The CDR3 region of rearranged TCR beta genes was amplified from genomic DNA with a multiplex PCR assay. The amplified TCR beta libraries were sequenced on the Illumina HiSeq System as 87-base-pair reads. On the authors' methods: A later analysis tallied roughly 76 million unique TCR beta chains across the approximately 670 repertoires, and about 10 million of those chains were shared by two or more donors. To remove PCR and sequencing errors, raw reads were error-corrected and collapsed into unique sequences using a nearest-neighbor algorithm that merged closely related sequences. To assign V, D and J gene segments, CDR3 sequences were aligned to IMGT reference sequences. For a sequence to be retained, at least a six-nucleotide match to both a V gene segment and a J gene segment was required. A rearrangement counted as productive if the CDR3 had no stop codons and remained in frame with V and J, and every other rearrangement counted as non-productive. Following IMGT convention, CDR3 was defined as the stretch from the second conserved V-encoded cysteine to the conserved J-encoded phenylalanine. The earlier analysis of roughly 590 of the donors excluded any sequence lacking an unambiguous match to a single V gene segment. In an earlier analysis of several hundred of the donors, V segments were called functional above 56.7% productive rearrangements and were called segregating when the between-donor standard deviation exceeded 5%. A statistical classification framework was developed to diagnose cytomegalovirus status using the catalog of TCR beta chain sequences. V and J gene assignment, in a later analysis, came from comparing TCR nucleotide sequences with IMGT/GENE-DB human TR gene sequences. Using the TCRdist pipeline, a later analysis assigned CDR3 sequences along with most-parsimonious VDJ recombination scenarios. In a later analysis, each TCR beta chain was defined by its CDR3 amino acid sequence together with its V-gene family, and reads lacking a unique V-gene family were excluded. A later analysis removed several hundred highly shared, low-generation-probability nucleotide sequences to deal with suspected cross-contamination and a sequencing artifact. A later analysis calculated a clonal expansion index for each public chain from normalized within-repertoire ranks of inferred template counts. Generation probabilities in a later analysis came from a VDJ recombination model fitted to out-of-frame rearrangements, and those results were checked against IGoR. In a later analysis, TCR-TCR, TCR-HLA and TCR-CMV co-occurrence was scored with hypergeometric tests, and a repertoire-size bias correction was applied to TCR pairs. To estimate false discovery rates, a later analysis permuted the HLA or CMV assignments 20 times. In a later analysis, co-occurring TCRs were grouped using DBSCAN, with TCRdist sequence similarity added in when clustering inside HLA-allele-positive subsets. Repertoires with fewer than 30,000 or more than 120,000 public chains, plus five repertoires with anomalous nucleotide sharing, were excluded from co-occurrence clustering. The immuneACCESS repertoire file appears here via TCRdb, limited to in-frame rearrangements. These files lack a portion of the clones; in checked studies, under half of the deficit traces to unresolved V genes, and the cause of the others is not known. The DNA gave D and trimming, while V, J and clone size come from that table. The sample records around 200,000 clones, around three quarters of which are singletons. The ten biggest clones cover less than 2% of the sample.

CDR1 and CDR2, per the germline V gene, are SNHLY and FYNNEI. The CDR3 covers 15 residues, taking in both the cysteine and the phenylalanine. CDR3 DNA only is kept here, 45 bases in frame from base 1. The V and J ends are trimmed by 1 base and 5 bases, leaving 12 bases between them. Remarks on this clone: It has no known antigen specificity. Base qualities are not provided; no much larger clone lies one nucleotide away.

This chain is built from TRBV2 and TRBJ1-5; the D segment could be TRBD1, given 6 matching bases. This TCR derives from a woman aged 18 to 35 in good health and CMV-seronegative. The sequenced material came from PBMCs. The CDR3 protein is CASSEGTVFYQPQHF. The DNA is as follows: TGTGCCAGCAGTGAAGGGACAGTCTTTTATCAGCCCCAGCATTTT.